This T cell receptor (beta chain) was obtained from a study of shared clonotypes between healthy human individuals. Notes on the study in general: Compared with memory subsets, naive subsets generally had larger estimated richness. Sharing across four donors was highest in naive CD4 (around 5%) and lowest in memory CD8 (roughly 0.4%).

V lost 5 bases to trimming and J lost 0 bases, with 14 bases between them. The CDR3 is 15 amino acids. From germline, CDR1 is LNHDA and CDR2 SQIVND (reference sequence). Caucasian adults living in Nashville, Tennessee, provided all samples. Some clones are missing from TCRdb's copy, which holds only in-frame ones; the method was immunoSEQ multiplex PCR. The sample carries approximately 2.5 million clones, 80% to 95% recorded once. To note about this clone: Its matching antigen is unknown.

The sequenced sample consisted of naive CD4+ T cells from PBMCs. Subset specified: CD45RA+ positively selected. This receptor was taken from a man aged 18 to 30 in good health. Some clones in this sample may be carry-over from other donors' samples. The V call is TRBV19, the J call TRBJ2-7, with D perhaps matching TRBD1 (6 bases). As DNA, the CDR3 is TGTGCCAGTAGTCCAAGGGGGATTAGCTCCTACGAGCAGTACTTC. It translates to CASSPRGISSYEQYF.